This paragraph reports one T cell receptor beta chain. The antigen remains undetermined. The sample originates from a study of CD8 T cells in ankylosing spondylitis. Scientists made TCR beta libraries using quantitative 5'-RACE with molecular barcodes. One entry per CDR3 protein, called by TCRdb with MiXCR from the 5' RACE reads. The table has approximately 260,000 distinct CDR3 sequences, approximately 20% seen once; the top ten hold about a third. Per the germline V gene, CDR1 is DFQATT and CDR2 is SNEGSKA (reference sequence). V was cut by 2 bases and J by 0 bases, with 7 bases left in between. The CDR3 totals 14 residues. Overall study findings and caveats: Some motif variants were previously reported in reactive arthritis synovial fluid and blood. Disease-linked clones were reportedly significantly enriched in matched ankylosing spondylitis synovial fluid. Disease-linked clones had a CD8+ phenotype and relatively low frequency in peripheral blood.

The TCR originated in a male donor with ankylosing spondylitis or in good health (not recorded which). J is TRBJ1-4 and V is TRBV20-1, with D possibly being TRBD1 (5 bases). The source material was blood, either unsorted or a sorted T cell fraction (not recorded which). The CDR3 loop is CSARPGATNEKLFF. CDR3 sequence (DNA): TGCAGTGCTAGACCGGGGGCAACTAATGAAAAACTGTTTTTT.